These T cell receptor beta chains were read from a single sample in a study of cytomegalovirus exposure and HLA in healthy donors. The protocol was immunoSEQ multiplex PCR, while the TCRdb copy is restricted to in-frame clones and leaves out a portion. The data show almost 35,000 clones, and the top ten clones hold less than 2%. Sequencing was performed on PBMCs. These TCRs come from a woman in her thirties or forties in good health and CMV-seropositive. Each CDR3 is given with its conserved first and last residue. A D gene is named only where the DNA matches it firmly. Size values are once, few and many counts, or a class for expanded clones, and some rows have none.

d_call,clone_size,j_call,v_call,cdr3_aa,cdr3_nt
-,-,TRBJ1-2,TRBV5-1,CASSLSSREGYTF,TGCGCCAGCAGCTTGTCCTCGAGGGAAGGCTACACCTTC
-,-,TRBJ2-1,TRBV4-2,CASSQDPGGNHEQFF,TGTGCCAGCAGCCAAGATCCTGGCGGGAACCATGAGCAGTTCTTC
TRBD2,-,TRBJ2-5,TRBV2,CASKPQGGRGETQYF,TGTGCCAGCAAACCCCAAGGCGGGAGAGGGGAGACCCAGTACTTC
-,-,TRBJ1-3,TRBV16,CASSQFTGTGNTIYF,TGTGCCAGCAGCCAATTTACGGGAACTGGAAACACCATATATTTT
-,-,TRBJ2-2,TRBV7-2,CASSRGGELFF,TGTGCCAGCAGCCGGGGCGGGGAGCTGTTTTTT
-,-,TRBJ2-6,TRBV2,CASIRPGSGANVLTF,TGTGCCAGCATCCGCCCGGGGTCTGGGGCCAACGTCCTGACTTTC
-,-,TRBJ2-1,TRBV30,CAWTEGYNEQFF,TGTGCCTGGACGGAGGGGTACAATGAGCAGTTCTTC
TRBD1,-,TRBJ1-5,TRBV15,CATSLGQGRDQPQHF,TGTGCCACCAGCCTGGGACAGGGGAGGGATCAGCCCCAGCATTTT
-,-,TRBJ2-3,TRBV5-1,CASSAAGDTQYF,TGCGCCAGCAGCGCCGCCGGAGATACGCAGTATTTT
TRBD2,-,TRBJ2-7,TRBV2,CATSSGASSYEQYF,TGTGCCACCAGCAGCGGGGCTAGCTCCTACGAGCAGTACTTC
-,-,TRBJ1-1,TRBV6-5,CASSYGDKNTEAFF,TGTGCCAGCAGTTATGGGGACAAGAACACTGAAGCTTTCTTT
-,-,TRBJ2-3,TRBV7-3,CASSRARGTPDTQYF,TGTGCCAGCAGCAGAGCTCGGGGGACGCCAGATACGCAGTATTTT
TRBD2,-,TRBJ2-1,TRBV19,CASRWGGSSYNEQFF,TGTGCCAGTAGGTGGGGCGGGAGCTCCTACAATGAGCAGTTCTTC
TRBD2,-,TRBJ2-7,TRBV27,CASSWGLAYEQYF,TGTGCCAGCAGTTGGGGACTAGCCTACGAGCAGTACTTC
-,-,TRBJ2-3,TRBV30,CAWSLSPPDTQYF,TGTGCCTGGAGTTTATCCCCCCCTGATACGCAGTATTTT
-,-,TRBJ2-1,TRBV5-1,CASSLGLGGGINEQFF,TGCGCCAGCAGCTTGGGGCTGGGAGGCGGAATCAATGAGCAGTTCTTC
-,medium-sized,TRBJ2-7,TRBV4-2,CASSLRGRALDF,TGTGCCAGCAGCCTACGAGGCAGGGCCTTGGACTTC
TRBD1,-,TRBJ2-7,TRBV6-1,CASSESLGTGAVYEQYF,TGTGCCAGCAGTGAATCTCTCGGGACAGGAGCTGTCTACGAGCAGTACTTC
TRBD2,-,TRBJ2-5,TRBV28,CASSRTGLAPTQETQYF,TGTGCCAGCAGCCGCACGGGACTAGCGCCGACCCAAGAGACCCAGTACTTC
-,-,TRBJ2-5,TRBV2,CASSWTVQETQYF,TGTGCCAGCTCCTGGACAGTCCAAGAGACCCAGTACTTC
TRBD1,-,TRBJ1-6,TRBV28,CASSLLQGALEGSPLHF,TGTGCCAGCAGTTTATTGCAGGGGGCGTTAGAAGGTTCACCCCTCCACTTT
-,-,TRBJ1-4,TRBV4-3,CASSQDSPNEKLFF,TGCGCCAGCAGCCAGGACAGTCCTAATGAAAAACTGTTTTTT
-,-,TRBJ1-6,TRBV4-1,CASSQEGGYPGRSPLHF,TGCGCCAGCAGCCAAGAGGGGGGGTATCCGGGGCGTTCACCCCTCCACTTT
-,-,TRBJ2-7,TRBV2,CASTVAAPYEQYF,TGTGCCAGCACGGTTGCCGCCCCCTACGAGCAGTACTTC
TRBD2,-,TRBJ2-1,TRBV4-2,CASSQQLGTSGSTTYNEQFF,TGTGCCAGCAGCCAGCAACTCGGGACTAGCGGGAGTACTACCTACAATGAGCAGTTCTTC
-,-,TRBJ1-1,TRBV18,CASSPQGGTEAFF,TGTGCCAGCTCACCGCAGGGCGGCACTGAAGCTTTCTTT
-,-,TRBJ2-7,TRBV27,CASSLGAGTKTYEQYF,TGTGCCAGCAGTTTAGGGGCCGGGACAAAAACCTACGAGCAGTACTTC
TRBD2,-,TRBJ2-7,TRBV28,CASSLLGTTSYEQYF,TGTGCCAGCAGTTTATTAGGGACTACCTCCTACGAGCAGTACTTC
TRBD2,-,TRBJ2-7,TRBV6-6,CASSSTSGKDGYEQYF,TGTGCCAGCAGTTCGACTAGCGGGAAGGATGGATACGAGCAGTACTTC
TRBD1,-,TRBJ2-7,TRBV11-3,CASSSTGIPYEQYF,TGTGCCAGCAGCTCGACAGGGATCCCCTACGAGCAGTACTTC
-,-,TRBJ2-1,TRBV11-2,CASSLGGSPNEQFF,TGTGCCAGCAGCTTAGGTGGCTCCCCAAATGAGCAGTTCTTC
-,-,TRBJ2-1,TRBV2,CASSSQSGSSYNEQFF,TGTGCCAGCAGTTCCCAGTCTGGGAGCTCCTACAATGAGCAGTTCTTC
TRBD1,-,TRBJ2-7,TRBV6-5,CASRGTGGDYEQYF,TGTGCCAGCAGGGGGACAGGGGGGGACTACGAGCAGTACTTC
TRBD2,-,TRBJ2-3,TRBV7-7,CASSRTSGVTDTQYF,TGTGCCAGCAGCAGGACTAGCGGGGTCACAGATACGCAGTATTTT
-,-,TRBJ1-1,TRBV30,CAWSFTSEAFF,TGTGCCTGGAGTTTTACGAGTGAAGCTTTCTTT
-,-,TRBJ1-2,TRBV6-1,CARGDRQAVSGYTF,TGTGCCAGGGGAGACCGACAGGCCGTATCGGGCTACACCTTC
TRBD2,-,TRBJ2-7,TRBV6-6,CASSTTSGSSYEQYF,TGTGCCAGCAGCACAACTAGCGGGAGTTCCTACGAGCAGTACTTC
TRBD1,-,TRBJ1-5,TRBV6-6,CASSPGTGGNQPQHF,TGTGCCAGCAGTCCCGGGACAGGGGGCAATCAGCCCCAGCATTTT
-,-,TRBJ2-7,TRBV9,CASSVVAWAEQYF,TGTGCCAGCAGCGTAGTGGCTTGGGCCGAGCAGTACTTC
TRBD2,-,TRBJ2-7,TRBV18,CASSSPNLAGVSYEQYF,TGTGCCAGCTCATCCCCCAATCTAGCGGGGGTATCCTACGAGCAGTACTTC
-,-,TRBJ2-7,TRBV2,CASSEDQGTYEQYF,TGTGCCAGCAGTGAAGACCAGGGAACCTACGAGCAGTACTTC
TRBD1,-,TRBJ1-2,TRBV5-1,CASSPPDRGPGYTF,TGCGCCAGCAGCCCTCCCGACAGGGGCCCTGGCTACACCTTC
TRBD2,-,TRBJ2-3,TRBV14,CASSQRLAAFTDTQYF,TGTGCCAGCAGCCAACGACTAGCGGCTTTCACAGATACGCAGTATTTT
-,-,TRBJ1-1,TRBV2,CASSPMGGEAFF,TGTGCCAGCAGTCCGATGGGGGGAGAAGCTTTCTTT
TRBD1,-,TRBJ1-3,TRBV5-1,CASSLTGVGNTIYF,TGCGCCAGCAGCTTGACAGGGGTTGGAAACACCATATATTTT
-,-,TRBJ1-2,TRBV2,CASSEDQGSFYGYTF,TGTGCCAGCAGTGAAGACCAGGGATCTTTCTATGGCTACACCTTC
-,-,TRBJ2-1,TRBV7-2,CASSLVGGTHYNEQFF,TGTGCCAGCAGCTTAGTTGGCGGGACCCACTACAATGAGCAGTTCTTC
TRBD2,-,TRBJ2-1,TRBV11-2,CASSFGLAGGDEQFF,TGTGCCAGCAGCTTTGGACTAGCGGGAGGGGATGAGCAGTTCTTC
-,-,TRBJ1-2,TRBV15,CATSRDLGGNYTF,TGTGCCACCAGCAGAGATCTTGGGGGGAACTACACCTTC
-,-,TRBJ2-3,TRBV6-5,CASSYSLAQTRDTQYF,TGTGCCAGCAGTTACTCCCTAGCGCAAACCAGGGATACGCAGTATTTT
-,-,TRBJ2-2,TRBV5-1,CASSVNRAPGELFF,TGCGCCAGCAGCGTAAACAGGGCTCCCGGGGAGCTGTTTTTT
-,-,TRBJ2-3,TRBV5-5,CASSLGHSSSTDTQYF,TGTGCCAGCAGCTTGGGACACTCATCTAGCACAGATACGCAGTATTTT
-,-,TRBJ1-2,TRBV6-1,CASSEGTPPNYGYTF,TGTGCCAGCAGTGAAGGGACACCACCTAACTATGGCTACACCTTC
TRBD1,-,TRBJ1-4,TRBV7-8,CASSPLWRGRLKKLFF,TGTGCCAGCAGCCCCCTTTGGAGGGGGCGCCTGAAAAAACTGTTTTTT